The clone carrying this TCR beta chain has a count of ten or more. Its antigen is undetermined. This entry is derived from a study of CD8 T cells in ankylosing spondylitis. General study points: Clones linked to disease were reported to show significant enrichment in matched ankylosing spondylitis synovial fluid. Clones linked with disease were CD8+ and fairly uncommon in the peripheral blood.

V was pared by 3 bases and J by 7 bases, with 14 bases between. The CDR3 runs 14 residues. Germline V lookup: CDR1 LGHNA, CDR2 YSLEER. 5'-RACE, quantitative and with molecular barcodes, yielded the TCR beta libraries. One entry per CDR3 protein results from TCRdb running MiXCR on the 5' RACE reads. The sample holds 150,000 to 200,000 distinct CDR3 sequences; more than 9% are singletons and the top ten take around 29%. Sample: blood, either unsorted or a sorted T cell fraction (not recorded which). This clonotype was obtained from a male donor with ankylosing spondylitis or in good health (not recorded which). The genes are TRBV4-3 and TRBJ2-3; the D gene is possibly TRBD2 (6 bases). The CDR3 reads CASSQGPGLYTQYF. For the CDR3, the DNA is TGCGCCAGCAGCCAGGGTCCGGGACTCTATACGCAGTATTTT.